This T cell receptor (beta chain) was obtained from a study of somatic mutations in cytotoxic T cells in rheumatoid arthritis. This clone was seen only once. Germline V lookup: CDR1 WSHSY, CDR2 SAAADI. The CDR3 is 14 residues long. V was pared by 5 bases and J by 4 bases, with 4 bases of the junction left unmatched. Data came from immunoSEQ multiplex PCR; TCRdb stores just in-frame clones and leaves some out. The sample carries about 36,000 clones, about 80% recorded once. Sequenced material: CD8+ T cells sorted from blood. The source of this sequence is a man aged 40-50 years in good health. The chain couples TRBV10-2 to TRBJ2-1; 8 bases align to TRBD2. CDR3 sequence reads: CASSPLAEYNEQFF. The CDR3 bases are TGCGCCAGCAGTCCACTAGCGGAATACAATGAGCAGTTCTTC.